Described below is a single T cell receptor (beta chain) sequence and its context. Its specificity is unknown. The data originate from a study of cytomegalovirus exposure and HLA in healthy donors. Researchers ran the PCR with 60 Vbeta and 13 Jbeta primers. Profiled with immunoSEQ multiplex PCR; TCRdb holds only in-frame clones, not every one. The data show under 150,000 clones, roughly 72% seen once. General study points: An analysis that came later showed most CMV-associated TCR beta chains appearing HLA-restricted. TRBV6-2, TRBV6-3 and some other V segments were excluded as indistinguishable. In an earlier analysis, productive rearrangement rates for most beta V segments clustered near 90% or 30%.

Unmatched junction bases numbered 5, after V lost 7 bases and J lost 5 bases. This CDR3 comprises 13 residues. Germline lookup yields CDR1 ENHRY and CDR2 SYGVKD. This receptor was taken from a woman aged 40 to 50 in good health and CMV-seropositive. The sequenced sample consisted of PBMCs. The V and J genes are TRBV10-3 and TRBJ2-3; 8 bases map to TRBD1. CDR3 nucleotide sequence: TGTGCCATCAATACCGACAGGGGAGATACGCAGTATTTT. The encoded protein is CAINTDRGDTQYF.